Listed here are 3 T cell receptor beta chains from one sample, sequenced in a study of blood T cell repertoires in COVID-19. The assay was immunoSEQ multiplex PCR, and TCRdb's table has in-frame clones only and misses some. The table records about 99,000 clones, about four fifths of them present only once. Specimen: peripheral blood. These receptor sequences come from a woman aged 80 or over with active or convalescent COVID-19.

The chain is built from TRBV9 and TRBJ1-5; no clear D. Germline CDR1 and CDR2: SGDLS and YYNGEE. The CDR3 has 15 residues. V was shortened by 3 bases and J by 2 bases, with 12 bases between the two germline ends. CDR3 protein: CASSASAGGNQPQHF. DNA for the CDR3: TGTGCCAGCAGCGCCTCCGCGGGAGGCAATCAGCCCCAGCATTTT.

The chain has TRBV2 and TRBJ1-5; D gene unclear. Between the trimmed V and J ends, which lost 0 bases and 5 bases, there was a span of 8 bases. The CDR3 sequence is 14 residues long. Germline loops: CDR1 SNHLY, CDR2 FYNNEI. For the CDR3, the DNA is TGTGCCAGCAGTGAAGCGCAGACACATCAGCCCCAGCATTTT. This codes for CASSEAQTHQPQHF.

This sequence joins TRBV9 and TRBJ2-7; no clear D. Deletions cut 0 bases from V and 3 bases from J, with 10 bases between. The CDR3 length is 14 residues. Germline-derived CDR1 and CDR2 are SGDLS and YYNGEE. CDR3 DNA: TGTGCCAGCAGCGTAGACGGGTGGAACTACGAGCAGTACTTC. Amino acid sequence: CASSVDGWNYEQYF.